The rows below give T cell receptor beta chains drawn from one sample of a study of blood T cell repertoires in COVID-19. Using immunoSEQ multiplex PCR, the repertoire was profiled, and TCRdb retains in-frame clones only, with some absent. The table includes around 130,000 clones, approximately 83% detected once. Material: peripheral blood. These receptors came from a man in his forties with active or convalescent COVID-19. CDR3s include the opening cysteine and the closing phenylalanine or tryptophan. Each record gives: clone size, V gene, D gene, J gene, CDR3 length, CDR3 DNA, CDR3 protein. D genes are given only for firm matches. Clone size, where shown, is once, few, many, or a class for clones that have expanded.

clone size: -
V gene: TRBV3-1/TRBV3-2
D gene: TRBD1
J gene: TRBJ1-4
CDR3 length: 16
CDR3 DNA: TGTGCCAGCAGCCGACAGGGGGCCCCAACTAATGAAAAACTGTTTTTT
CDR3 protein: CASSRQGAPTNEKLFF

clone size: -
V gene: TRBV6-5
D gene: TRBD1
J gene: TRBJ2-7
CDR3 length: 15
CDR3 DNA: TGTGCCAGCAGTTCAACCGGGACAGGCTCCTACGAGCAGTACTTC
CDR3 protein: CASSSTGTGSYEQYF

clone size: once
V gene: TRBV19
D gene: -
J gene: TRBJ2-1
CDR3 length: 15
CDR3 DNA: TGTGCCAGTAGTATAGAGGGGGCTGTATACAATGAGCAGTTCTTC
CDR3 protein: CASSIEGAVYNEQFF

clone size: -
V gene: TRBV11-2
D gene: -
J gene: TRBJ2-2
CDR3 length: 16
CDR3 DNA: TGTGCCAGCAGCCCAGGAGACAGGCCGAACACCGGGGAGCTGTTTTTT
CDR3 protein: CASSPGDRPNTGELFF

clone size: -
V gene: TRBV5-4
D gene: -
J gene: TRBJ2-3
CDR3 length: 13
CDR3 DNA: TGTGCCAGCCACAGTACTAGCACAGATACGCAGTATTTT
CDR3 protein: CASHSTSTDTQYF

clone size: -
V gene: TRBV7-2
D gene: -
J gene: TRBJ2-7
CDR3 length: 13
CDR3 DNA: TGTGCCAGCAGCTACCCCAGTCTCTACGAGCAGTACTTC
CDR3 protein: CASSYPSLYEQYF

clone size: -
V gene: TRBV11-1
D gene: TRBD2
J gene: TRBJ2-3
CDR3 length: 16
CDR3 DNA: TGTGCCAGCAGCTTTGTCCTAGCGGGGAGCACAGATACGCAGTATTTT
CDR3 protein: CASSFVLAGSTDTQYF

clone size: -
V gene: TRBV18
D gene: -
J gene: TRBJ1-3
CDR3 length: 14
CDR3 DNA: TGTGCCAGCTCACCCGCGGGCTCTGGAAACACCATATATTTT
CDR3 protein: CASSPAGSGNTIYF

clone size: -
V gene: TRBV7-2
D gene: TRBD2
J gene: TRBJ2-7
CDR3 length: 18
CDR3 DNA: TGTGCCAGCAGCTTACCGAGACTAGCGGGGGGGAGCTCCTACGAGCAGTACTTC
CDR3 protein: CASSLPRLAGGSSYEQYF

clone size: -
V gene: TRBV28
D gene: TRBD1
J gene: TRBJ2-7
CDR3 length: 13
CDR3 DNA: TGTGCCAGCACCGCCGACAGGGTCTACGAGCAGTACTTC
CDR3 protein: CASTADRVYEQYF

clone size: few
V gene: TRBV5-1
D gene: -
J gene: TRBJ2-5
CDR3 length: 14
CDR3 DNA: TGCGCCAGCAGCTCAGGGCAGCTCCAAGAGACCCAGTACTTC
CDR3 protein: CASSSGQLQETQYF

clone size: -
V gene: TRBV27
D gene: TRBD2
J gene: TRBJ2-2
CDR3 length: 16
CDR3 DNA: TGTGCCAGTGGGACTAGCGGGGGTAGTGGAACCGGGGAGCTGTTTTTT
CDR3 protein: CASGTSGGSGTGELFF

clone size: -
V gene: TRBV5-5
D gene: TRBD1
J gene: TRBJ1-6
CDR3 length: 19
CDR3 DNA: TGTGCCAGCAGCTTGGGACAGGGCAACTCAAACTCCTATAATTCACCCCTCCACTTT
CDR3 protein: CASSLGQGNSNSYNSPLHF

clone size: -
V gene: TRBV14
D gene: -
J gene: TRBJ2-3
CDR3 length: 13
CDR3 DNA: TGTGCCAGCAGCCAGTTGGTAGCAGATACGCAGTATTTT
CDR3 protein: CASSQLVADTQYF